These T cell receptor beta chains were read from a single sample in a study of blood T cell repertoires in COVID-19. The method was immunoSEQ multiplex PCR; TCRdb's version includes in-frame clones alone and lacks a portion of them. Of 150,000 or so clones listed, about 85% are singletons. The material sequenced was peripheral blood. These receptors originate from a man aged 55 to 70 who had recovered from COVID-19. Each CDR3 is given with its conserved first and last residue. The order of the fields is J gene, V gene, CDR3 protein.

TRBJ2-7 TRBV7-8 CASSQRQGRAYEQYF
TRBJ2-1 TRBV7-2 CASSPSGGIYNEQFF
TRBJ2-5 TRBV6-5 CASSLGAGLETQYF
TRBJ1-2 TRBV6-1 CASSEPSRGYTF
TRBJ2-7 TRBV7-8 CASSWDRGLYEQYF
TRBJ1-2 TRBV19 CASEGRQGAAGYTF
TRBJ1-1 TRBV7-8 CATTPRGSGTDTEAFF
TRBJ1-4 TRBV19 CASARGTGEEKLFF
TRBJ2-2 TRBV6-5 CASTTAGVAGELFF
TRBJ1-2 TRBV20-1 CSASRDRDIYGYTF
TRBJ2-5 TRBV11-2 CASSFRGGGALETQYF
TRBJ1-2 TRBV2 CASNRQGTNYGYTF
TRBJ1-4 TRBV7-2 CASSLRGRNEKLFF
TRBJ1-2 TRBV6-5 CASSYKGQIYGYTF
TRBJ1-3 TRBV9 CASSPRQASSGNTIYF
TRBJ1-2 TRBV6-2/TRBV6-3 CASSPGQGEDYGYTF
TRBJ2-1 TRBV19 CASTYSFSSYNEQFF
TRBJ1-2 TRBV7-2 CASSPPDYGYTF
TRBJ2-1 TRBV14 CASSQDLSVNEQFF
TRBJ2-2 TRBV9 CASSVVPLGAGELFF
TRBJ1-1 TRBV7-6 CASSLALADTEAFF
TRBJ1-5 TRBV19 CASSQTGTVSNQPQHF
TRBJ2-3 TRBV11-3 CASSRDSGADTQYF
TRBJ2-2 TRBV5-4 CASSPPGQVNTGELFF
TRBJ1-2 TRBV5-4 CASSPAGRKTNYGYTF
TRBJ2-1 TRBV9 CASSGDILSYNEQFF
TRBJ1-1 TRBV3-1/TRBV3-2 CASSQDRPITGKNVAFF
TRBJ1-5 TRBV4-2 CASSQDSLSGGGNQPQHF
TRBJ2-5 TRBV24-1 CATSDLAGNGETQYF
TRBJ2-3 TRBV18 CASSPPMTGTLTDTQYF
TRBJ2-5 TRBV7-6 CASSLAHFRRTSGVPQYF
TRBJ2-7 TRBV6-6 CASSYPGGGSYEQYF
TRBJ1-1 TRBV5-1 CASSLGTEVLEAFF
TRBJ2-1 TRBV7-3 CASSPDGGAYNEQFF
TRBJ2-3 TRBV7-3 CASSRSGGTDTQYF
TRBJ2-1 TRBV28 CASSPGGGWGYEQFF
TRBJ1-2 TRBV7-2 CASILRAGANYGYTF